The rows below give T cell receptor beta chains drawn from one sample of a study of human thymus T cells. Profiled with immunoSEQ multiplex PCR; TCRdb holds only in-frame clones, not every one. The table lists about 130,000 clones, more than 90% of them singletons. Material: thymus tissue. The origin of the receptors is a boy younger than two with a congenital heart defect but otherwise immunologically healthy. Each CDR3 is given with its conserved first and last residue. Fields, in order: V gene, D gene, clone size, J gene, CDR3 DNA, CDR3 protein. A D gene is named only where the DNA matches it firmly. The size entry is marked missing in some rows and otherwise reads once, few, many or a size class.

V: TRBV7-2
D: NA
size: NA
J: TRBJ1-2
DNA: TGTGCCAGCAGCAATTATAGGGGGGCAGGATCTAACTATGGCTACACCTTC
CDR3: CASSNYRGAGSNYGYTF

V: TRBV5-1
D: NA
size: NA
J: TRBJ2-3
DNA: TGCGCCAGCAGCTTGTTGAAGACCGGGGGCACAGATACGCAGTATTTT
CDR3: CASSLLKTGGTDTQYF

V: TRBV6-5
D: NA
size: NA
J: TRBJ2-7
DNA: TGTGCCAGCAGTTACTCGGCGGGGTACGAGCAGTACTTC
CDR3: CASSYSAGYEQYF

V: TRBV5-4
D: TRBD2
size: NA
J: TRBJ2-1
DNA: TGTGCCAGCAGCTTGGCCCCTAGCGGGGGTTCCTCCTACAATGAGCAGTTCTTC
CDR3: CASSLAPSGGSSYNEQFF

V: TRBV2
D: NA
size: NA
J: TRBJ2-7
DNA: TGTGCCAGCAGTGAAGCGCTTAGCGGATTAAACTACGAGCAGTATTTC
CDR3: CASSEALSGLNYEQYF

V: TRBV18
D: NA
size: NA
J: TRBJ2-5
DNA: TGTGCCAGCTCACATGGACCGACAGCGTACCAAGAGACCCAGTACTTC
CDR3: CASSHGPTAYQETQYF

V: TRBV5-6
D: TRBD1
size: NA
J: TRBJ2-4
DNA: TGTGCCAGCAGTCCGGGACAGGGAGTATCGGTCGTCAAAAACATTCAGTACTTC
CDR3: CASSPGQGVSVVKNIQYF

V: TRBV7-2
D: NA
size: NA
J: TRBJ2-7
DNA: TGTGCCAGCAGCCATAGCGGCCCCTACGAGCAGTACTTC
CDR3: CASSHSGPYEQYF

V: TRBV5-1
D: TRBD2
size: once
J: TRBJ2-5
DNA: TGCGCCAGCAGCTTGTGGGCGGGGGAAGAGACCCAGTACTTC
CDR3: CASSLWAGEETQYF

V: TRBV9
D: TRBD2
size: NA
J: TRBJ2-1
DNA: TGTGCCAGCAGCGAGACGAGGGGCGGGGGTAGGTCCAATGAGCAGTTCTTC
CDR3: CASSETRGGGRSNEQFF

V: TRBV7-2
D: NA
size: NA
J: TRBJ2-2
DNA: TGTGCCAGCAGGCCGACCGGGGAGCTGTTTTTT
CDR3: CASRPTGELFF

V: TRBV19
D: NA
size: NA
J: TRBJ2-7
DNA: TGTGCCAGTAGTGACAGCCTCTACGAGCAGTACTTC
CDR3: CASSDSLYEQYF

V: TRBV5-1
D: NA
size: NA
J: TRBJ1-3
DNA: TGCGCCAGCAGCCTCCTCCCACCGGGTCTCTCTGGAAACACCATATATTTT
CDR3: CASSLLPPGLSGNTIYF

V: TRBV5-1
D: NA
size: NA
J: TRBJ2-5
DNA: TGCGCCAGCAGGAACGGAACTCTACAAAAAGAGACCCAGTACTTC
CDR3: CASRNGTLQKETQYF

V: TRBV18
D: TRBD2
size: NA
J: TRBJ2-3
DNA: TGTGCCAGCTCACCATCTGAGGAACTAGCGGGCACAGATACGCAGTATTTT
CDR3: CASSPSEELAGTDTQYF

V: TRBV25-1
D: TRBD2
size: NA
J: TRBJ2-1
DNA: TGTGCCAGCAGTGATTGGACTAGCTTCACATACAATGAGCAGTTCTTC
CDR3: CASSDWTSFTYNEQFF

V: TRBV6-6
D: NA
size: NA
J: TRBJ2-1
DNA: TGTGCCAGCAGGCATGCTTTTTGGCATGAGCAGTTCTTC
CDR3: CASRHAFWHEQFF